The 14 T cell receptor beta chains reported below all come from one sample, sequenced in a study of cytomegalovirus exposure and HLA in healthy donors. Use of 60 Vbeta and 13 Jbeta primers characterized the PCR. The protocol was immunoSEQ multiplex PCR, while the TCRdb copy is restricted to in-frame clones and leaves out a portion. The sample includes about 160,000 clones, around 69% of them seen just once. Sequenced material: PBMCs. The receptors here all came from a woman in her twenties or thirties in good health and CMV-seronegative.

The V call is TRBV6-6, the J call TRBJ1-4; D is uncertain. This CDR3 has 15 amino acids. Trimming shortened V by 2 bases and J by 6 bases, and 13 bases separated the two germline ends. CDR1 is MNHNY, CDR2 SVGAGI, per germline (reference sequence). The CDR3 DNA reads TGTGCCAGCAGTTACATTTCCAGGCCTTATGAAAAACTGTTTTTT. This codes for CASSYISRPYEKLFF.

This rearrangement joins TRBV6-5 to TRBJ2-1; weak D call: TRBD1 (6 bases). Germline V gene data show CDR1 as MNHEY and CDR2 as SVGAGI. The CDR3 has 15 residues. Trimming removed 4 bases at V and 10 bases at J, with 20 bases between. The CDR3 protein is CASSWELGGVKEQFF. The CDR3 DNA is TGTGCCAGCAGTTGGGAGCTAGGGGGAGTTAAAGAGCAGTTCTTC.

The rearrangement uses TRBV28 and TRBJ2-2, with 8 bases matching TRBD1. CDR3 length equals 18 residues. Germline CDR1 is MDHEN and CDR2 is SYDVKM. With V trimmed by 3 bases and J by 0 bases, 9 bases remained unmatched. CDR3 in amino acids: CASSFLGSRGPNTGELFF. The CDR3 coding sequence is TGTGCCAGCAGTTTTTTGGGTAGCAGGGGGCCGAACACCGGGGAGCTGTTTTTT. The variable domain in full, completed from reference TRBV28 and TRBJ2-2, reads DVKVTQSSRYLVKRTGEKVFLECVQDMDHENMFWYRQDPGLGLRLIYFSYDVKMKEKGDIPEGYSVSREKKERFSLILESASTNQTSMYLCASSFLGSRGPNTGELFFGEGSRLTVL.

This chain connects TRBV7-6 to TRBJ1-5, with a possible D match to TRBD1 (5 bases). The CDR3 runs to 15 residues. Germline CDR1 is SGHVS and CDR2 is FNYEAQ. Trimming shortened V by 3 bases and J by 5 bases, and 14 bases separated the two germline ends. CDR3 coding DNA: TGTGCCAGCAGCTTGACAGACAGCGCCTATCAGCCCCAGCATTTT. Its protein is CASSLTDSAYQPQHF.

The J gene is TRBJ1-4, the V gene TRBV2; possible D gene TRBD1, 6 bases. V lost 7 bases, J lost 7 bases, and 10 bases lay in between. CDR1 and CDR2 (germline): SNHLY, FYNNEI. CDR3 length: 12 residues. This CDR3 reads CASKAGAEKLFF. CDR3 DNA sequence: TGTGCCAGCAAGGCAGGGGCTGAAAAACTGTTTTTT.

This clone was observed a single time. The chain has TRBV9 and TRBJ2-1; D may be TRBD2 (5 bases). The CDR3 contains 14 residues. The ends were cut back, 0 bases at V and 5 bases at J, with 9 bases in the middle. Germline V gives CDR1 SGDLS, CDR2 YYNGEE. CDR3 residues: CASSVGPGNNEQFF. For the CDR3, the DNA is TGTGCCAGCAGCGTAGGGCCCGGGAACAATGAGCAGTTCTTC.

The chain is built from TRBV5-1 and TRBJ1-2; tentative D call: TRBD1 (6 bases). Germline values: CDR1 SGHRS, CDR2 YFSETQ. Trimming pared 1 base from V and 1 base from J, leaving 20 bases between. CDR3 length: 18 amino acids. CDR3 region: CASSLQPGSGQHNYGYTF. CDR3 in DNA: TGCGCCAGCAGCTTGCAACCGGGGAGCGGACAGCATAACTATGGCTACACCTTC.

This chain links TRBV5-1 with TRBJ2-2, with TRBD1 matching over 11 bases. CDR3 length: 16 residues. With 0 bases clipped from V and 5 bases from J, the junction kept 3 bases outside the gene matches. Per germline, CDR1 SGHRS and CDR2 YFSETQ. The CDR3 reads CASSLAGTGGTGELFF. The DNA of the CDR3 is TGCGCCAGCAGCTTGGCCGGGACAGGGGGTACCGGGGAGCTGTTTTTT.

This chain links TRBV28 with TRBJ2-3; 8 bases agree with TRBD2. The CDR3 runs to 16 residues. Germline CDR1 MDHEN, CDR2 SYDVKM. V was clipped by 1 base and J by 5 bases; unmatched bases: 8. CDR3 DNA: TGTGCCAGCAGTTTATTTGCGGGGGGCTCAGGAGATACGCAGTATTTT. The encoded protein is CASSLFAGGSGDTQYF.

This CDR3 reads CAWSVGTGSQPQHF. The CDR3 nucleotides are TGTGCCTGGAGTGTCGGGACAGGGTCTCAGCCCCAGCATTTT. The chain couples TRBV30 to TRBJ1-5; 9 bases line up with TRBD1. Per the germline V gene, CDR1 is GTSNPN and CDR2 is SVGIG (reference sequence). The V gene end was trimmed by 0 bases and the J gene end by 6 bases; junction bases not matched to a gene: 3. CDR3 size: 14 residues.

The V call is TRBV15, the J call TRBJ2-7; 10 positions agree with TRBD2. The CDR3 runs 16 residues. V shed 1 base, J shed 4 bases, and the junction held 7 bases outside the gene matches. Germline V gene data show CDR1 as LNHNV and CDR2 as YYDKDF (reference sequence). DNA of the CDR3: TGTGCCACCAGCAGAGGGGGAGCGGGGGGGAATTACGAGCAGTACTTC. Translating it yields CATSRGGAGGNYEQYF.

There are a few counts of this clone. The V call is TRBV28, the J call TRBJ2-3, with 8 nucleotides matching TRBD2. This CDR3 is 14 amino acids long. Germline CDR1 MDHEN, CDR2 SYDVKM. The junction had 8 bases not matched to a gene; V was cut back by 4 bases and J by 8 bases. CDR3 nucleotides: TGTGCCAGCAGTTCGCCGGGAGGGCCAAGTACGCAGTATTTT. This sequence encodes CASSSPGGPSTQYF.

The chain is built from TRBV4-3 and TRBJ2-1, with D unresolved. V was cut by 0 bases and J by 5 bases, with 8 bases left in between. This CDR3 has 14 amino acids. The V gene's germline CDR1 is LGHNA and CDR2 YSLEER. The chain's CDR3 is CASSQDVTDNEQFF. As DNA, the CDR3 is TGCGCCAGCAGCCAAGATGTAACAGACAATGAGCAGTTCTTC.

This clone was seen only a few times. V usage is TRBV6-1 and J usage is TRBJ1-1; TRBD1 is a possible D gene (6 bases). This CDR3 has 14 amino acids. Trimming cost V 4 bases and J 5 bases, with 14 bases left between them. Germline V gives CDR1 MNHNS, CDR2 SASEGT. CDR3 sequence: CASSVTGLGTEAFF. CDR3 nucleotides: TGTGCCAGCAGTGTCACAGGGTTGGGAACTGAAGCTTTCTTT.